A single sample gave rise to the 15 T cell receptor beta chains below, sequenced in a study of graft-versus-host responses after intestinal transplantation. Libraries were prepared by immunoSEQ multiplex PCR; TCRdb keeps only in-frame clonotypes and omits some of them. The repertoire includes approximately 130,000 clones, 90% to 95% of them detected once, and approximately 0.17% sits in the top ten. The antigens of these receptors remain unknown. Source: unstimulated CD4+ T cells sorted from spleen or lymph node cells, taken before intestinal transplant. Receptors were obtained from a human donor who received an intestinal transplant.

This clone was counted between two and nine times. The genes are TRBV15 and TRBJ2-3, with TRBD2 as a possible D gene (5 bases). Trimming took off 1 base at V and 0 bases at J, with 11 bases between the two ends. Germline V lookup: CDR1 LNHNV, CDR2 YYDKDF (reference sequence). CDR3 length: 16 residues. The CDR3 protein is CATSRVVPSSTDTQYF. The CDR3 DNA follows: TGTGCCACCAGCAGAGTAGTACCTAGCAGCACAGATACGCAGTATTTT. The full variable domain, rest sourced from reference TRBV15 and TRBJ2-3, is DAMVIQNPRYQVTQFGKPVTLSCSQTLNHNVMYWYQQKSSQAPKLLFHYYDKDFNNEADTPDNFQSRRPNTSFCFLDIRSPGLGDTAMYLCATSRVVPSSTDTQYFGPGTRLTVL.

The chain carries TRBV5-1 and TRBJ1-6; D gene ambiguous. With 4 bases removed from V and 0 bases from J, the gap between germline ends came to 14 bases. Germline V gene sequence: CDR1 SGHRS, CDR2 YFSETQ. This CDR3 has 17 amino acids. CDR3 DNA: TGCGCCAGCAGCATGCCCGATGGAAGCTCCTATAATTCACCCCTCCACTTT. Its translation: CASSMPDGSSYNSPLHF.

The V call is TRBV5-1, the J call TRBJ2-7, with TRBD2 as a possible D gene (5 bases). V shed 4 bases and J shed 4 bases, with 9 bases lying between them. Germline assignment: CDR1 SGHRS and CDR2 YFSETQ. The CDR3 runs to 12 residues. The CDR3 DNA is TGCGCCAGCAGCCCCGGCGGGTACGAGCAGTACTTC. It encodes CASSPGGYEQYF. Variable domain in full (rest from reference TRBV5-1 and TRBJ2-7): KAGVTQTPRYLIKTRGQQVTLSCSPISGHRSVSWYQQTPGQGLQFLFEYFSETQRNKGNFPGRFSGRQFSNSRSEMNVSTLELGDSALYLCASSPGGYEQYFGPGTRLTVT.

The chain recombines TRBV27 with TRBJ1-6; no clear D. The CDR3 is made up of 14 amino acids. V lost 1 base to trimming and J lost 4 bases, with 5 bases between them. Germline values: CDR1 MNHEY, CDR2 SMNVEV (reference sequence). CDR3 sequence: CASSLYFYNSPLHF. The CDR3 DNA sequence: TGTGCCAGCAGTTTATATTTTTATAATTCACCCCTCCACTTT.

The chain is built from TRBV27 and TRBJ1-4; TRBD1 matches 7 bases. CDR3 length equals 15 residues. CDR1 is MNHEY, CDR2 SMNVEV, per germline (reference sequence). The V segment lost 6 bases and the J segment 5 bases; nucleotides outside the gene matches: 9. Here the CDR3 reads CASRLWGQLNEKLFF. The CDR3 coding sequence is TGTGCCAGCAGGCTATGGGGACAGTTAAATGAAAAACTGTTTTTT.

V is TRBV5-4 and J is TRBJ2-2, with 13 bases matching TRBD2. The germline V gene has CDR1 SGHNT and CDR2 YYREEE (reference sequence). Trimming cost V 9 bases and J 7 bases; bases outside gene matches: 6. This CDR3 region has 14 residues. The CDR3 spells CATGTSGISGELFF. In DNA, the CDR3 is TGTGCCACCGGGACTAGCGGGATTAGCGGGGAGCTGTTTTTT.

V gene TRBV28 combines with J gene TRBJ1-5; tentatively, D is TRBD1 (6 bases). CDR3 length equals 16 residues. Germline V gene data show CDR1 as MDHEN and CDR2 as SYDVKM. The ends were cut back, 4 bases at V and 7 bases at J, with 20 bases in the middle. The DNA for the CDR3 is TGTGCCAGCAGTTCCCCAGGGGTGGTGCCTGGGCAGCCCCAGCATTTT. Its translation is CASSSPGVVPGQPQHF. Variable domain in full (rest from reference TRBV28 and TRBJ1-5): DVKVTQSSRYLVKRTGEKVFLECVQDMDHENMFWYRQDPGLGLRLIYFSYDVKMKEKGDIPEGYSVSREKKERFSLILESASTNQTSMYLCASSSPGVVPGQPQHFGDGTRLSIL.

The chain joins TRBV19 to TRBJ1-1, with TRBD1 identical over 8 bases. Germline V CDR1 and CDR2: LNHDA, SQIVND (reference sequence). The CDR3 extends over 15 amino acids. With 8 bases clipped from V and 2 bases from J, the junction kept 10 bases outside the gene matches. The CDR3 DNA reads TGTGCCAGTTGGTCGGACAGGGCCGGCAACACTGAAGCTTTCTTT. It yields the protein CASWSDRAGNTEAFF.

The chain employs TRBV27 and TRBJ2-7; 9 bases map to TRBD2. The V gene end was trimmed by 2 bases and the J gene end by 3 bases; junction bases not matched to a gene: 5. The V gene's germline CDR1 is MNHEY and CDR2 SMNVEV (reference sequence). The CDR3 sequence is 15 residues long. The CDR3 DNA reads TGTGCCAGCAGTTTAGCTAGCGGGGCGAACTACGAGCAGTACTTC. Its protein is CASSLASGANYEQYF.

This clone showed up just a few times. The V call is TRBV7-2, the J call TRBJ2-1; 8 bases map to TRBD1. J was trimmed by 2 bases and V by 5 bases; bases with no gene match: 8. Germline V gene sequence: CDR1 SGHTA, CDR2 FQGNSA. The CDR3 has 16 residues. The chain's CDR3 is CASSTRTGFAYNEQFF. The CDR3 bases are TGTGCCAGCAGCACCCGGACAGGGTTCGCCTACAATGAGCAGTTCTTC.

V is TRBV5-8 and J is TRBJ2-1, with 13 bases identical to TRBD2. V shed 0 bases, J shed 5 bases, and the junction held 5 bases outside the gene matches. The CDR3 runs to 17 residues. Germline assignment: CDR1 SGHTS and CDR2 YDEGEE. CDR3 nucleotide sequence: TGTGCCAGCAGCTTGGAATGGACTAGCGGGGGCCACAATGAGCAGTTCTTC. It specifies CASSLEWTSGGHNEQFF.

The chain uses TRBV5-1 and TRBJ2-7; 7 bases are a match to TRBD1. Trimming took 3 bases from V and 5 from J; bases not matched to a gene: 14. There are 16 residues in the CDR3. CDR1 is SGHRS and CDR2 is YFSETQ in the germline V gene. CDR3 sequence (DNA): TGCGCCAGCAGCTACCTTGAAGGGGGCCTGGGGAACGAGCAGTACTTC. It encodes CASSYLEGGLGNEQYF.

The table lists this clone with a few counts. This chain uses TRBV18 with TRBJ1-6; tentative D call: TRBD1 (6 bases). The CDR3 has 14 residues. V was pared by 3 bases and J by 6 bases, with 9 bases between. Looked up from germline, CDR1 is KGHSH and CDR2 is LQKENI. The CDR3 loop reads CASSPGAVNSPLHF. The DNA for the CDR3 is TGTGCCAGCTCACCGGGGGCAGTTAATTCACCCCTCCACTTT.

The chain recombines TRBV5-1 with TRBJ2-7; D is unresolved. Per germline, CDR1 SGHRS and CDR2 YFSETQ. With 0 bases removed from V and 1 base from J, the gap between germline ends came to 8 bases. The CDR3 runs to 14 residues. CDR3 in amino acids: CASSLEAHSYEQYF. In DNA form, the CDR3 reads TGCGCCAGCAGCTTGGAAGCTCATTCCTACGAGCAGTACTTC.

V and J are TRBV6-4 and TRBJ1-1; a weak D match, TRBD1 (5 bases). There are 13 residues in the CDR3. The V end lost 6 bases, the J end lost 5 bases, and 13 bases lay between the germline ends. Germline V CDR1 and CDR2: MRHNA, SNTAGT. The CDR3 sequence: CASSLDRWTEAFF. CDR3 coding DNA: TGTGCCAGCAGCCTAGACAGATGGACTGAAGCTTTCTTT.